These 11 T cell receptor beta chains were all obtained from the same sample, sequenced in a study of blood T cell repertoires in COVID-19. Clones were sequenced by immunoSEQ multiplex PCR, and TCRdb holds only the in-frame ones, with some missing. This sample yields roughly 150,000 clones, of which roughly four fifths are seen a single time; approximately 11% belongs to the top ten. The sample consisted of peripheral blood. The receptors stem from a man aged 55 to 70 with active or convalescent COVID-19.

This clone turned up a few times. The chain uses TRBV6-5 and TRBJ1-5; D might be TRBD1 (6 bases). The ends were cut back, 6 bases at V and 2 bases at J, with 14 bases in the middle. Looked up from germline, CDR1 is MNHEY and CDR2 is SVGAGI. The CDR3 loop spans 15 amino acids. The CDR3 nucleotides read TGTGCCAGCAGGCAGAACAGGGAAGGCAATCAGCCCCAGCATTTT. Translation: CASRQNREGNQPQHF.

This CDR3 is CASSPRLRGGTDTQYF. The DNA for the CDR3 is TGTGCCAGCTCACCCCGTTTGCGGGGAGGCACAGATACGCAGTATTTT. The genes are TRBV18 and TRBJ2-3; possible D gene TRBD2, 6 bases. The length of the CDR3 is 16 residues. Germline CDR1 KGHSH, CDR2 LQKENI. Trimming took 3 bases from V and 1 from J, leaving 14 bases between them.

This chain links TRBV6-5 with TRBJ1-5, with no clear D. The germline V gene encodes CDR1 MNHEY and CDR2 SVGAGI. The CDR3 has 14 amino acids. The DNA of the CDR3 is TGTGTCCCCGTGGTGAGGGAGAGCAATCAGCCCCAGCATTTT. Amino acids: CVPVVRESNQPQHF.

The V gene is TRBV5-1, the J gene TRBJ2-7, with 10 bases fitting TRBD1. From germline, CDR1 is SGHRS and CDR2 YFSETQ. The CDR3 totals 15 residues. The V gene end was trimmed by 3 bases and the J gene end by 7 bases; junction bases not matched to a gene: 10. The CDR3: CASSSRQGARQEQYF. In DNA, the CDR3 is TGCGCCAGCAGCTCAAGACAGGGGGCGAGACAGGAGCAGTACTTC.

V is TRBV11-2 and J is TRBJ2-7, with no clear D. The CDR3 runs to 14 residues. Germline V gene lookup returns CDR1 SGHAT and CDR2 FQNNGV. The V gene lost 6 bases and the J gene lost 2 bases, with 14 bases spanning the gap. CDR3 protein: CASSQYAVAYEQYF. The CDR3 DNA reads as TGTGCCAGCAGTCAGTATGCGGTGGCCTACGAGCAGTACTTC.

This chain joins TRBV28 and TRBJ2-7; D possibly corresponds to TRBD1 (5 bases). CDR1 MDHEN and CDR2 SYDVKM come from the germline V gene. This CDR3 comprises 14 residues. V was trimmed by 3 bases and J by 6 bases, leaving 15 bases between them. The CDR3 DNA sequence: TGTGCCAGCAGTTTGATGGCACCTCAGGGCGAGCAGTACTTC. It is translated as CASSLMAPQGEQYF.

The V and J genes are TRBV6-5 and TRBJ1-2, with TRBD1 matching over 7 bases. CDR3 length: 15 amino acids. V gave up 2 bases and J gave up 2 bases; unmatched junction bases: 5. Germline V gene lookup returns CDR1 MNHEY and CDR2 SVGAGI. CDR3 region: CASSYPGQLNYGYTF. The CDR3 coding sequence is TGTGCCAGCAGTTACCCGGGACAGCTAAACTATGGCTACACCTTC.

The J gene is TRBJ2-3, the V gene TRBV11-3; 9 bases are a match to TRBD1. CDR1 and CDR2 (germline): SGHNT, YENEEA. The ends lost 6 bases at V and 0 bases at J; junction bases unmatched: 7. This CDR3 comprises 16 residues. CDR3 in amino acids: CASSSRTGESTDTQYF. The CDR3 nucleotides read TGTGCCAGCAGTTCGAGGACAGGGGAAAGCACAGATACGCAGTATTTT.

The rearrangement uses TRBV9 and TRBJ2-5, with D possibly being TRBD2 (6 bases). Trimming cost V 3 bases and J 5 bases, with 17 bases left between them. Germline V CDR1 and CDR2: SGDLS, YYNGEE. The CDR3 covers 15 residues. CDR3 sequence (DNA): TGTGCCAGCAGCGCCCCCCCGGGCGGGGCGGAGACCCAGTACTTC. This translates into CASSAPPGGAETQYF.

V usage is TRBV29-1 and J usage is TRBJ2-7; 7 positions agree with TRBD1. The germline CDR1 and CDR2 sequences are SQVTM and ANQGSEA. V was pared by 2 bases and J by 3 bases, with 1 base of the junction left unmatched. This CDR3 spans 12 amino acids. The CDR3 DNA sequence: TGCAGCGTTGAACGGGACAGCTACGAGCAGTACTTC. This encodes CSVERDSYEQYF.

V gene TRBV19 combines with J gene TRBJ2-1, with D possibly being TRBD1 (6 bases). Germline V lookup: CDR1 LNHDA, CDR2 SQIVND (reference sequence). Trimming took 6 bases from V and 7 from J, leaving 10 bases between them. The CDR3 sequence is 12 residues long. The CDR3 here is CASSARGNEQFF. The CDR3 DNA follows: TGTGCCAGTAGCGCTAGGGGGAATGAGCAGTTCTTC.